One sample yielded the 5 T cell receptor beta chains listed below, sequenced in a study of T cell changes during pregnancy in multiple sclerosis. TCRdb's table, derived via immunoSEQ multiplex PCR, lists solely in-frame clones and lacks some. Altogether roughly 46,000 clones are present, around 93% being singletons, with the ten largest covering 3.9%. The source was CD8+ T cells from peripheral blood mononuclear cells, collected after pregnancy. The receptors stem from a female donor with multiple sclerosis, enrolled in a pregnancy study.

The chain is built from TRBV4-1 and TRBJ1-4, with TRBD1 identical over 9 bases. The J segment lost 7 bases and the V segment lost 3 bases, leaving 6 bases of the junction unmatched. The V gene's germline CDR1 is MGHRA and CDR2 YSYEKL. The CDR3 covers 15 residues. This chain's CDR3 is CASSQVQGASEKLFF. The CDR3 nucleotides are TGCGCCAGCAGCCAGGTACAGGGGGCGAGTGAAAAACTGTTTTTT.

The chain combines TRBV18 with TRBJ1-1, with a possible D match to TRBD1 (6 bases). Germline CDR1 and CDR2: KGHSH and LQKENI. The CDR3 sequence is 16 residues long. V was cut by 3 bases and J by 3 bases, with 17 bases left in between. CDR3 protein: CASSPKGWGGDTEAFF. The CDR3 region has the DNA TGTGCCAGCTCACCGAAAGGTTGGGGGGGCGACACTGAAGCTTTCTTT.

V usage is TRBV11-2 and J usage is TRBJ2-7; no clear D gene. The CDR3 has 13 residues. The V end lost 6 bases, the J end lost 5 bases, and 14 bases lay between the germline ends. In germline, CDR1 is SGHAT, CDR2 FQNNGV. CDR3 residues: CASRRLGADEQYF. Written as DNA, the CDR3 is TGTGCCAGCAGGCGGTTGGGTGCGGACGAGCAGTACTTC.

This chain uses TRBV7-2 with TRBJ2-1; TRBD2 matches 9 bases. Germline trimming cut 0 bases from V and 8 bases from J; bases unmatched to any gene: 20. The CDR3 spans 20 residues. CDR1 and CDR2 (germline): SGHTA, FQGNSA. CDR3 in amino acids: CASSLAESYPGTSYYDEQFF. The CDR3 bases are TGTGCCAGCAGCTTAGCGGAGTCTTATCCCGGGACTAGCTACTATGATGAGCAGTTCTTC.

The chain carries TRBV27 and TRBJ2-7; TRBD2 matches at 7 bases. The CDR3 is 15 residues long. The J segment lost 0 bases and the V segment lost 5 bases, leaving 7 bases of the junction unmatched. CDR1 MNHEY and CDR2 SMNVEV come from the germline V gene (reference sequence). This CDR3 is CASSLGLSSSYEQYF. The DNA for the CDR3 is TGTGCCAGCAGTCTGGGACTATCAAGCTCCTACGAGCAGTACTTC.